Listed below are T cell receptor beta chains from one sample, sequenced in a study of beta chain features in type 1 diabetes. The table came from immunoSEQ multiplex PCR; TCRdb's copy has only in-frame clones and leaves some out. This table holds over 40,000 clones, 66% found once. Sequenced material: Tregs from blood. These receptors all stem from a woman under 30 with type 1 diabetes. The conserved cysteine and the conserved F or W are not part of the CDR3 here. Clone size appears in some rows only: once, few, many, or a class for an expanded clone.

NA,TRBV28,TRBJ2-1,ASETSGIFNEQF
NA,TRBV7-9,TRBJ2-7,ASSWGTGLSYEQY
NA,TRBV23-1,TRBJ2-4,ASSQRVIPLAKNIQY
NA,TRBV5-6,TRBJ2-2,AASREYTGELF
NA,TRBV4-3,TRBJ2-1,ASSQDFASSGLEQF
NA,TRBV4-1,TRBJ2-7,ASAGQDYSYEQY
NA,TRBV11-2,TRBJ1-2,ASSFGRAGQGHGYT
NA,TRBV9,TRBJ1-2,ASSETRDRPLEDYGYT
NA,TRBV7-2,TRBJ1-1,ASSRQRMNTEAF
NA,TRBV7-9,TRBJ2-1,ASSPQTFSNEQF
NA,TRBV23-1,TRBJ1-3,ASSQSYGQASGNTIY
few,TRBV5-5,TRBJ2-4,ASSLAREGNIQY
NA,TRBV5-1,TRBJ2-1,ASGGQSSYNEQF
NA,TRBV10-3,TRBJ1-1,AISGQGNTEAF
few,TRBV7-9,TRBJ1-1,ASSPLGGINTEAF
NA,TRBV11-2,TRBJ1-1,ASSFGQGNTEAF
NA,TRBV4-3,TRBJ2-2,ASSQEGQFTGELF
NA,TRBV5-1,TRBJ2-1,ASSLVSSASYNEQF
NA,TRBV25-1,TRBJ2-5,ASSGYRDQETQY
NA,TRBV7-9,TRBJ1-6,ASSLDRFSPLH
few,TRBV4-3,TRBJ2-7,ASSQGGLAGESYEQY
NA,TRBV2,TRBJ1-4,ASREQGPSEKLF
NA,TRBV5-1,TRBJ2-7,ASSLASGRPYEQY
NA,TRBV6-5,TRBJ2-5,ASSSGLAGGSQY
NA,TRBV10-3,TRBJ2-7,AISTGSHEQY
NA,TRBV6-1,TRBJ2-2,ASTKRRGAGELF
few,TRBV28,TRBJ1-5,ASKSSGEQGNQPQH
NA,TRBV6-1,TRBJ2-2,ASSEHIEGPGELF
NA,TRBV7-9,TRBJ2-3,ASSQSTDTQY
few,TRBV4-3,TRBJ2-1,ASSQVRGSGLAVNEQF
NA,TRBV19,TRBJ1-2,ASSGPPPTGSTGYT
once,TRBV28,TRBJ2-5,ASSFPRGRSVETQY
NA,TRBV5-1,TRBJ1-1,ASSLGYSPGSTEAF
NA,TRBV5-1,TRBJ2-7,ASSERRTSGSHEQY
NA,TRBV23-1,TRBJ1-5,ASSQTGFVGNQPQH
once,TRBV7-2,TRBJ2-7,ASSLARVSYEQY
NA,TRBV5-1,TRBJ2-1,ASGFGTAYNEQF
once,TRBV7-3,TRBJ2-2,ASSLMGTGNTGELF
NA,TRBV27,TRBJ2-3,ASRRTSGFTDTQY
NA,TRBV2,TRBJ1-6,ASSGTGERPLH
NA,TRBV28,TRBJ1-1,ASRKQGNTEAF
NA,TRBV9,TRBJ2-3,ASSAIRDTQY
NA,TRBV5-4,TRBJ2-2,ASSFGGRNTGELF
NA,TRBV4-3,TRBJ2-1,ATGDGAGGRGGEQF
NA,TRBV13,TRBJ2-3,ASSLDLRGSTDTQY
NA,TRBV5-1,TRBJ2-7,ASSLAFSYEQY
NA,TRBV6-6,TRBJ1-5,ASNLQGSNQPQH
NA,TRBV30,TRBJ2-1,AWSVSPWANQF
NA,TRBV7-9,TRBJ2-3,ASSSPLGTDTQY
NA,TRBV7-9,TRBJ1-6,ASRFPDRTSPLH
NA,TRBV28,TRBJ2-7,ASRGTSGSYEQY
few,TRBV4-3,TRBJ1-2,ASSPAPEQGYGGYT
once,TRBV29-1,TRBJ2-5,SVLGQAQETQY
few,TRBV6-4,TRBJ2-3,ASFPSKGRERADTQY